This T cell receptor beta chain was identified in a study of breast tumors, draining lymph nodes, adjacent tissues. General observations from the study: Tumor TCR diversity was below lymph nodes but above nontumor tissue.

Via MiXCR, TCRdb re-called the multiplex PCR reads, giving one row per CDR3 protein. The data show approximately 47,000 distinct CDR3 sequences, under 25% seen once. Germline CDR1 is SEHNR and CDR2 is FQNEAQ (reference sequence). The ends were cut back, 2 bases at V and 6 bases at J, with 13 bases in the middle. The CDR3 runs 14 residues. This clonotype was detected many times. Its antigen is as yet unknown. Sequencing was performed on breast tumor tissue. The gene calls are TRBV7-9 and TRBJ1-2; D remains ambiguous. The TCR comes from a female donor with breast cancer. Some clones in this sample may be carry-over from other donors' samples. The CDR3 DNA is TGTGCCAGCAGCTTAAATGCCCCGATCCATGGCTACACCTTC. Its translation: CASSLNAPIHGYTF.